Shown below are 12 T cell receptor beta chains from a single sample sequenced in a study of cytomegalovirus exposure and HLA in healthy donors. The method was immunoSEQ multiplex PCR; TCRdb's version includes in-frame clones alone and lacks a portion of them. The repertoire holds about 79,000 clones, with 90% to 95% as singletons. The material sequenced was PBMCs. The origin of the receptors is a woman younger than 45 in good health and CMV-seronegative.

The chain is built from TRBV15 and TRBJ2-1; 13 bases fit TRBD2. The CDR3 consists of 14 residues. Germline values: CDR1 LNHNV, CDR2 YYDKDF (reference sequence). J was trimmed by 15 bases and V by 9 bases; bases with no gene match: 14. In nucleotides, the CDR3 is TGTGCCACGGGACCGGGGACTAGCGGGACTTCCCGGTTCTTC. It is translated as CATGPGTSGTSRFF.

The chain combines TRBV28 with TRBJ2-3, with D possibly TRBD1 on 5 matching bases. V was clipped by 6 bases and J by 2 bases, with 18 bases between them. The CDR3 is 16 amino acids. Germline V CDR1 and CDR2: MDHEN, SYDVKM. CDR3 coding DNA: TGTGCCAGCAGCTGGGGCGACAGAGTAAACACAGATACGCAGTATTTT. Its protein is CASSWGDRVNTDTQYF.

The chain joins TRBV5-1 to TRBJ2-1; 15 nucleotides align to TRBD2. In germline, CDR1 is SGHRS, CDR2 YFSETQ. The V and J ends lost 4 bases and 1 base, in that order; junction bases with no gene match: 9. The CDR3 covers 19 residues. The DNA for the CDR3 is TGCGCCAGCAGCAGGACTAGCGGGAGGGCCGAGGGGTCCTACAATGAGCAGTTCTTC. Translating gives CASSRTSGRAEGSYNEQFF.

This chain joins TRBV6-1 and TRBJ1-4; D gene uncertain. With 10 bases removed from V and 5 bases from J, the gap between germline ends came to 17 bases. The CDR3 covers 14 residues. CDR1 and CDR2 from the germline V gene are MNHNS and SASEGT. CDR3 residues: CATTTSFPNEKLFF. The CDR3 nucleotides are TGTGCCACCACTACATCCTTCCCCAATGAAAAACTGTTTTTT.

The V call is TRBV7-2, the J call TRBJ1-6, with 8 bases matching TRBD1. The length of the CDR3 is 15 residues. Germline V gene sequence: CDR1 SGHTA, CDR2 FQGNSA. V trimming: 2 bases; J trimming: 10 bases; junction bases outside the gene matches: 7. The DNA of the CDR3 is TGTGCCAGCAGCTTAAAGGGCGCAGGGGGCTCACCCCTCCACTTT. It translates to CASSLKGAGGSPLHF. The whole variable domain, remainder taken from reference TRBV7-2 and TRBJ1-6, is GAGVSQSPSNKVTEKGKDVELRCDPISGHTALYWYRQSLGQGLEFLIYFQGNSAPDKSGLPSDRFSAERTGGSVSTLTIQRTQQEDSAVYLCASSLKGAGGSPLHFGNGTRLTVT.

CDR3 loop: CASSPRTGALSSGSDTQYF. In nucleotides, the CDR3 is TGTGCCAGCAGCCCAAGGACAGGCGCCCTTTCATCAGGGTCGGATACGCAGTATTTT. The rearrangement links TRBV7-9 to TRBJ2-3, with 7 bases lining up with TRBD1. V gave up 5 bases and J gave up 6 bases; unmatched junction bases: 23. CDR1 and CDR2 (germline): SEHNR, FQNEAQ (reference sequence). CDR3 length: 19 residues.

The rearrangement uses TRBV6-5 and TRBJ2-1; 9 nucleotides match TRBD1. This CDR3 is 15 amino acids long. V shed 6 bases and J 3 bases; nucleotides not matched to a gene: 6. Germline loops: CDR1 MNHEY, CDR2 SVGAGI. The CDR3: CASSLDRGIYNEQFF. The CDR3 DNA follows: TGTGCCAGCAGCTTGGACAGGGGTATCTACAATGAGCAGTTCTTC.

This clone was picked up one time. The CDR3 is CASSYAKNRDHSPLHF. The CDR3 DNA follows: TGTGCCAGCAGCTACGCCAAGAACAGGGACCATTCACCCCTCCACTTT. The V and J genes are TRBV6-5 and TRBJ1-6; D possibly corresponds to TRBD1 (6 bases). V lost 6 bases to trimming and J lost 8 bases, with 20 bases between them. CDR1 and CDR2 from the germline V gene are MNHEY and SVGAGI. This CDR3 is 16 amino acids long.

The rearrangement uses TRBV18 and TRBJ2-5, with 9 bases identical to TRBD1. This CDR3 spans 15 amino acids. Germline loops: CDR1 KGHSH, CDR2 LQKENI. With V trimmed by 4 bases and J by 2 bases, 5 bases remained unmatched. The CDR3 region is CASSRTGALQETQYF. CDR3 DNA: TGTGCCAGCTCACGGACAGGGGCCCTACAAGAGACCCAGTACTTC.

V gene TRBV9 combines with J gene TRBJ2-7; 11 bases match TRBD1. V lost 2 bases to trimming and J lost 3 bases; unmatched junction nucleotides: 1. Germline-derived CDR1 and CDR2 are SGDLS and YYNGEE. The CDR3 runs 14 residues. The CDR3 is CASSVDRGLYEQYF. The CDR3 nucleotides read TGTGCCAGCAGCGTGGACAGGGGGCTCTACGAGCAGTACTTC.

V is TRBV6-5 and J is TRBJ2-7; D is possibly TRBD2 (5 bases). Germline V lookup: CDR1 MNHEY, CDR2 SVGAGI. The length of the CDR3 is 13 residues. Trimming stripped 7 bases from V and 3 bases from J, with 13 bases between. The CDR3 nucleotides are TGTGCCAGCACCGCGGACGGGGACTACGAGCAGTACTTC. Translation gives CASTADGDYEQYF.

J is TRBJ2-1 and V is TRBV25-1; tentatively, D is TRBD2 (5 bases). Germline V gene sequence: CDR1 MGHDK, CDR2 SYGVNS. The CDR3 sequence is 15 residues long. V was cut by 1 base and J by 4 bases, with 11 bases left in between. The CDR3 bases are TGTGCCAGCAGTGAATCTGGAGGCCATTACAATGAGCAGTTCTTC. Its translation is CASSESGGHYNEQFF.